These 15 T cell receptor beta chains share one sample of origin, sequenced in a study of lymphopenia after photon versus proton radiotherapy. TCRdb's copy holds only in-frame clones and misses some; the assay was immunoSEQ multiplex PCR. The repertoire consists of roughly 36,000 clones, with around 90% occurring once and the leading ten covering 6.8%. The sample was peripheral blood, taken from a patient treated with photon-based radiotherapy. All receptors derive from a woman aged 45-65 years with pancreatic cancer.

The rearrangement uses TRBV28 and TRBJ1-5; a possible D gene is TRBD1 (6 bases). Germline V gives CDR1 MDHEN, CDR2 SYDVKM. This CDR3 is 12 amino acids long. Trimming took 8 bases from V and 4 from J, leaving 9 bases between them. CDR3 DNA sequence: TGTGCCAGCGGGACACCTAATCAGCCCCAGCATTTT. It encodes CASGTPNQPQHF.

This clone is a singleton in its sample. The chain employs TRBV4-2 and TRBJ1-5, with 12 bases aligning to TRBD1. The J segment lost 0 bases and the V segment lost 1 base, leaving 4 bases of the junction unmatched. This CDR3 has 18 residues. The germline V gene has CDR1 LGHNA and CDR2 YNFKEQ. The CDR3 sequence: CASSQAGTGGNSNQPQHF. The CDR3 nucleotides read TGTGCCAGCAGCCAAGCCGGGACAGGGGGCAATAGCAATCAGCCCCAGCATTTT.

V gene TRBV27 combines with J gene TRBJ1-1; D gene ambiguous. Looked up from germline, CDR1 is MNHEY and CDR2 is SMNVEV (reference sequence). V gave up 2 bases and J gave up 3 bases, with 13 bases separating them. The CDR3 has 15 amino acids. The CDR3: CASSLGGSGYTEAFF. The CDR3 nucleotides are TGTGCCAGCAGTTTAGGTGGTAGCGGATACACTGAAGCTTTCTTT.

This clone was detected once. This chain connects TRBV30 to TRBJ2-1, with no clear D. The CDR3 is 15 residues long. Trimming removed 1 base at V and 0 bases at J, with 10 bases between. CDR1 GTSNPN and CDR2 SVGIG come from the germline V gene (reference sequence). The CDR3 here is CAWSETDGSYNEQFF. The DNA for the CDR3 is TGTGCCTGGAGTGAAACTGACGGCTCCTACAATGAGCAGTTCTTC. The full variable domain, in which reference TRBV30 and TRBJ2-1 provide the parts outside the CDR3, is SQTIHQWPATLVQPVGSPLSLECTVEGTSNPNLYWYRQAAGRGLQLLFYSVGIGQISSEVPQNLSASRPQDRQFILSSKKLLLSDSGFYLCAWSETDGSYNEQFFGPGTRLTVL.

J is TRBJ2-1 and V is TRBV19; TRBD2 aligns across 10 bases. Germline CDR1 is LNHDA and CDR2 is SQIVND (reference sequence). The length of the CDR3 is 16 residues. J was trimmed by 6 bases and V by 5 bases; bases with no gene match: 10. DNA of the CDR3: TGTGCCAGTAGTGCCCCGACTAGCGGGCTAGGCAATGAGCAGTTCTTC. The encoded protein is CASSAPTSGLGNEQFF.

The gene calls are TRBV5-6 and TRBJ2-5; 10 bases map to TRBD2. CDR1 and CDR2 from the germline V gene are SGHDT and YYEEEE. The CDR3 covers 14 residues. The trim removed 2 bases at V and 9 bases at J, leaving 7 bases unmatched. CDR3 nucleotide sequence: TGTGCCAGCAGCTTTTTAGCGGGAGGCTGGGCCCAGTACTTC. It yields the protein CASSFLAGGWAQYF.

The chain links TRBV4-3 to TRBJ2-2, with a tentative D call TRBD1 (6 bases). V shed 0 bases and J shed 7 bases, with 15 bases lying between them. Germline V gene sequence: CDR1 LGHNA, CDR2 YSLEER. The CDR3 consists of 16 residues. This CDR3 is CASSQDVRQGFGELFF. DNA for the CDR3: TGCGCCAGCAGCCAAGATGTACGGCAGGGGTTCGGGGAGCTGTTTTTT.

The chain employs TRBV27 and TRBJ2-5, with 7 bases aligning to TRBD2. There are 15 residues in the CDR3. The germline gives CDR1 MNHEY, CDR2 SMNVEV (reference sequence). J gave up 1 base and V 8 bases, and 10 bases lay outside the gene matches. The CDR3 region has the DNA TGTGCCAGCCAGGCGGGAGCCCTTTCCCAAGAGACCCAGTACTTC. Amino acids: CASQAGALSQETQYF.

The rearrangement links TRBV27 to TRBJ2-7, with D possibly TRBD2 on 6 matching bases. V was clipped by 3 bases and J by 4 bases, with 10 bases between them. There are 13 residues in the CDR3. Germline CDR1 reads MNHEY; CDR2 reads SMNVEV (reference sequence). CDR3 nucleotide sequence: TGTGCCAGCAGTTTCCAGGGAGGATACGAGCAGTACTTC. It is translated as CASSFQGGYEQYF.

This chain links TRBV5-1 with TRBJ1-2; D remains unclear. V lost 4 bases and J lost 7, with 8 bases in between. This CDR3 has 11 amino acids. Germline V lookup: CDR1 SGHRS, CDR2 YFSETQ. This CDR3 is CASSQGGGYTF. The CDR3 bases are TGCGCCAGCAGCCAAGGAGGTGGCTACACCTTC.

CDR3 bases: TGCGCCAGCAGCTTCCGGACTAGCGCTACAACGAACACCGGGGAGCTGTTTTTT. Encoded protein: CASSFRTSATTNTGELFF. The chain carries TRBV5-1 and TRBJ2-2; 9 nucleotides line up with TRBD2. Trimming took 2 bases from V and 0 from J; bases not matched to a gene: 8. The CDR3 spans 18 residues. The germline gives CDR1 SGHRS, CDR2 YFSETQ.

This chain links TRBV5-5 with TRBJ1-1, with D uncertain. The V end was cut by 0 bases, the J end by 0 bases, with 9 bases between. Germline V gene data show CDR1 as SGHKS and CDR2 as YYEKEE (reference sequence). The CDR3 is 15 amino acids. The CDR3 region has the DNA TGTGCCAGCAGCTTGGACAGCTACATGAACACTGAAGCTTTCTTT. This sequence encodes CASSLDSYMNTEAFF.

This clone has only one observation. V is TRBV19 and J is TRBJ2-1; either TRBD1 or TRBD2 may supply D (6 bases each). This CDR3 contains 16 residues. CDR1 and CDR2 (germline): LNHDA, SQIVND (reference sequence). V gave up 8 bases and J gave up 10 bases, with 27 bases separating them. The CDR3 spells CASGPGAGHGYSEQFF. The CDR3 bases are TGTGCCAGTGGCCCGGGGGCGGGACACGGGTATAGCGAGCAGTTCTTC.

This rearrangement joins TRBV4-2 to TRBJ2-2; maybe TRBD2 (6 bases). CDR1 is LGHNA and CDR2 is YNFKEQ in the germline V gene. V was cut by 4 bases and J by 4 bases, with 16 bases left in between. The CDR3 has 16 amino acids. The CDR3 loop reads CASSRSVGGSTGELFF. CDR3 nucleotide sequence: TGTGCCAGCAGCCGCTCGGTAGGAGGGTCCACCGGGGAGCTGTTTTTT.

The chain uses TRBV5-4 and TRBJ2-7; D is perhaps TRBD1 (6 bases). The CDR3 length is 16 residues. Germline V CDR1 and CDR2: SGHNT, YYREEE (reference sequence). Trimming removed 10 bases at V and 1 base at J, with 24 bases between. CDR3 sequence: CASGTGPTLLSYEQYF. The CDR3 nucleotides read TGTGCCTCTGGTACAGGGCCGACCCTATTATCCTACGAGCAGTACTTC.